Presented here are 26 T cell receptor beta chains from one specimen sequenced in a study of blood T cell repertoires in COVID-19. Assay: immunoSEQ multiplex PCR; the TCRdb copy retains only in-frame clones and omits some. Of 85,000 to 100,000 clones in the sample, roughly 76% were seen once. Sequenced material: peripheral blood. All receptors come from a man at least 80 years old with COVID-19, enrolled during active disease.

Note on this clone: Other DNA sequences from this sample encode an identical CDR3 as well. This sequence joins TRBV11-3 and TRBJ2-7; maybe TRBD1 (5 bases). Germline V gene lookup returns CDR1 SGHNT and CDR2 YENEEA. V was pared by 2 bases and J by 3 bases, with 5 bases between. This CDR3 is built from 12 residues. For the CDR3, the DNA is TGTGCCAGCAGCTTACAGGGCTACGAGCAGTACTTC. Protein sequence: CASSLQGYEQYF.

The chain employs TRBV5-1 and TRBJ1-2; no firm D call. V dropped 0 bases and J dropped 4 bases, with 13 bases sitting between them. The CDR3 sequence is 15 residues long. Per the germline V gene, CDR1 is SGHRS and CDR2 is YFSETQ. CDR3 DNA: TGCGCCAGCAGCTTGGACTTGGGGAGCGCCTATGGCTACACCTTC. Its translation is CASSLDLGSAYGYTF. Filled out from reference TRBV5-1 and TRBJ1-2, the complete variable domain reads KAGVTQTPRYLIKTRGQQVTLSCSPISGHRSVSWYQQTPGQGLQFLFEYFSETQRNKGNFPGRFSGRQFSNSRSEMNVSTLELGDSALYLCASSLDLGSAYGYTFGSGTRLTVV.

This sequence joins TRBV5-1 and TRBJ1-2; the match to TRBD1 covers 8 bases. CDR1 and CDR2 (germline): SGHRS, YFSETQ. V shed 0 bases and J 4 bases; nucleotides not matched to a gene: 5. The CDR3 sequence is 15 residues long. CDR3 nucleotide sequence: TGCGCCAGCAGCTTGGAAGCAGGGGGCGGCTATGGCTACACCTTC. It yields the protein CASSLEAGGGYGYTF.

CDR3 protein: CASSAGHANQPQHF. For the CDR3, the DNA is TGTGCCAGCAGCGCCGGACACGCCAATCAGCCCCAGCATTTT. The chain couples TRBV9 to TRBJ1-5; the D gene is possibly TRBD1 (5 bases). V was cut by 3 bases and J by 3 bases, with 10 bases left in between. The germline gives CDR1 SGDLS, CDR2 YYNGEE. The CDR3 runs to 14 residues.

The chain uses TRBV9 and TRBJ2-1; TRBD2 matches at 9 bases. Looked up from germline, CDR1 is SGDLS and CDR2 is YYNGEE. J gave up 4 bases and V 1 base, and 3 bases lay outside the gene matches. The CDR3 is 15 residues long. The CDR3: CASSVTSGLYNEQFF. The CDR3 DNA follows: TGTGCCAGCAGCGTAACTAGCGGGTTATACAATGAGCAGTTCTTC.

CDR3 DNA: TGTGCCAGCAGTGCCGGGGGCACAGATACGCAGTATTTT. It codes for CASSAGGTDTQYF. This rearrangement joins TRBV25-1 to TRBJ2-3; maybe TRBD2 (5 bases). Germline CDR1 MGHDK, CDR2 SYGVNS. The CDR3 has 13 residues. V lost 4 bases and J 1 base, leaving 6 bases between the germline ends.

V is TRBV5-4 and J is TRBJ2-2; the match to TRBD1 covers 10 bases. The V and J ends lost 3 bases and 7 bases, in that order; junction bases with no gene match: 9. The CDR3 is 16 residues long. In germline, CDR1 is SGHNT, CDR2 YYREEE (reference sequence). The CDR3 DNA reads TGTGCCAGCAGCTACCCGGGACAGGGGTACGGCGGGGAGCTGTTTTTT. Translation gives CASSYPGQGYGGELFF.

This clone was picked up a small number of times. The chain employs TRBV19 and TRBJ1-5, with D unclear. From germline, CDR1 is LNHDA and CDR2 SQIVND (reference sequence). Trimming left V 4 bases short and J 5 bases short, with 12 bases between. There are 14 residues in the CDR3. The CDR3 reads CASSTILRDQPQHF. The CDR3 nucleotides read TGTGCCAGTAGTACCATATTGAGGGATCAGCCCCAGCATTTT.

The chain carries TRBV30 and TRBJ2-2; D is possibly TRBD2 (5 bases). The CDR3 totals 13 residues. V was trimmed by 4 bases and J by 5 bases, leaving 11 bases between them. From germline, CDR1 is GTSNPN and CDR2 SVGIG (reference sequence). Here the CDR3 DNA reads TGTGCCTGGAACGAGGGCCTGACCGGGGAGCTGTTTTTT. Translation gives CAWNEGLTGELFF.

The chain joins TRBV10-3 to TRBJ1-5; D is perhaps TRBD1 (5 bases). Germline assignment: CDR1 ENHRY and CDR2 SYGVKD. The germline V and J ends were trimmed by 8 bases and 6 bases, with 20 bases remaining between them. The CDR3 has 15 amino acids. CDR3 nucleotide sequence: TGTGCCATCGGGCAGGGTAATTTGGCAAGTCAGCCCCAGCATTTT. It yields the protein CAIGQGNLASQPQHF.

The gene calls are TRBV7-2 and TRBJ2-7, with a weak D call TRBD2 (6 bases). In germline, CDR1 is SGHTA, CDR2 FQGNSA. This CDR3 region has 14 residues. Trimming took 1 base from V and 2 from J, leaving 9 bases between them. Written as DNA, the CDR3 is TGTGCCAGCAGCTTAGTGGGGGGACCCTACGAGCAGTACTTC. It specifies CASSLVGGPYEQYF.

V and J are TRBV2 and TRBJ1-4, with TRBD1 as a possible D gene (6 bases). The V end lost 0 bases, the J end lost 5 bases, and 19 bases lay between the germline ends. The CDR3 covers 18 residues. Germline CDR1 and CDR2: SNHLY and FYNNEI. As DNA, the CDR3 is TGTGCCAGCAGTGAAGCGCTTCTTATGGGACAAGGGAATGAAAAACTGTTTTTT. Its protein product is CASSEALLMGQGNEKLFF.

CDR3 loop: CASSLDRLSTDTQYF. The CDR3 DNA is TGTGCCAGCAGCCTCGACAGGTTAAGCACAGATACGCAGTATTTT. This rearrangement joins TRBV7-2 to TRBJ2-3; D might be TRBD1 (6 bases). Germline CDR1 and CDR2: SGHTA and FQGNSA. CDR3 length: 15 residues. V lost 5 bases, J lost 0 bases, and 12 bases lay in between.

There are a few counts of this clone. This chain connects TRBV6-5 to TRBJ2-7; TRBD2 matches at 15 bases. The length of the CDR3 is 15 residues. Germline V gives CDR1 MNHEY, CDR2 SVGAGI. V dropped 6 bases and J dropped 4; count of bases not matched to a gene: 4. The CDR3 nucleotides are TGTGCCAGCAGCGGACTAGCGGGAGGGCCTTACGAGCAGTACTTC. It yields the protein CASSGLAGGPYEQYF.

This clone is a singleton in its sample. V and J are TRBV6-1 and TRBJ2-1, with 10 positions matching TRBD2. CDR3 length: 15 residues. Germline V gene sequence: CDR1 MNHNS, CDR2 SASEGT. The junction had 5 bases not matched to a gene; V was cut back by 4 bases and J by 5 bases. CDR3 sequence reads: CASSVKRGGDNEQFF. The DNA for the CDR3 is TGTGCCAGCAGTGTTAAGCGGGGGGGCGACAATGAGCAGTTCTTC.

The chain is built from TRBV20-1 and TRBJ1-1; weak D call: TRBD1 (6 bases). Germline V gene lookup returns CDR1 DFQATT and CDR2 SNEGSKA (reference sequence). Trimming stripped 5 bases from V and 5 bases from J, with 21 bases between. The CDR3 loop spans 15 amino acids. The CDR3 nucleotides are TGCAGTGCTGGTGACCCCCAGGGGAGAAGAACTGAAGCTTTCTTT. As protein: CSAGDPQGRRTEAFF.

The CDR3 DNA is TGTGCCACCAGCAGAGTCGGGACAGCCAACTATGGCTACACCTTC. This gives the protein CATSRVGTANYGYTF. The chain carries TRBV15 and TRBJ1-2; 7 bases are shared with TRBD1. Per germline, CDR1 LNHNV and CDR2 YYDKDF (reference sequence). Germline trimming cut 1 base from V and 2 bases from J; bases unmatched to any gene: 4. The CDR3 consists of 15 residues.

This chain joins TRBV18 and TRBJ1-2, with TRBD1 matching 10 bases. V gave up 5 bases and J gave up 7 bases; unmatched junction bases: 4. Per germline, CDR1 KGHSH and CDR2 LQKENI. The CDR3 consists of 13 residues. The CDR3 bases are TGTGCCAGCTCATCGACAGGGGGCAGTGGCTACACCTTC. Its translation is CASSSTGGSGYTF.

This sequence joins TRBV27 and TRBJ1-4; D remains unclear. V dropped 6 bases and J dropped 4 bases, with 15 bases sitting between them. Germline CDR1 MNHEY, CDR2 SMNVEV (reference sequence). The CDR3 covers 15 residues. CDR3 region: CASRKHGADNEKLFF. DNA for the CDR3: TGTGCCAGCAGAAAACACGGAGCGGATAATGAAAAACTGTTTTTT.

The chain has TRBV7-8 and TRBJ2-6, with TRBD2 matching 8 bases. With 3 bases clipped from V and 0 bases from J, the junction kept 10 bases outside the gene matches. The length of the CDR3 is 19 residues. Per the germline V gene, CDR1 is SGHVS and CDR2 is FQNEAQ. The CDR3 DNA reads as TGTGCCAGCAGCTTCTTGGCTAGCGGGCGTATCTCTGGGGCCAACGTCCTGACTTTC. This encodes CASSFLASGRISGANVLTF.

The chain couples TRBV3-1 (or the pseudogene TRBV3-2) to TRBJ2-1, with a possible D match to TRBD1 (6 bases). The V end lost 4 bases, the J end lost 0 bases, and 10 bases lay between the germline ends. The length of the CDR3 is 15 residues. Germline V gene sequence: CDR1 LGHDT, CDR2 YNNKEL (reference sequence). The CDR3 DNA reads TGTGCCAGCAGCCGACAGGTAAGCTCCTACAATGAGCAGTTCTTC. Translated, it gives CASSRQVSSYNEQFF.

The V gene is TRBV6-4, the J gene TRBJ2-1; TRBD2 agrees at 8 bases. The CDR3 covers 15 residues. V shed 4 bases, J shed 8 bases, and the junction held 10 bases outside the gene matches. Germline assignment: CDR1 MRHNA and CDR2 SNTAGT. CDR3 sequence (DNA): TGTGCCAGCAGTGTGGAAGCGGGAGAGAACTATGAGCAGTTCTTC. Translated: CASSVEAGENYEQFF.

This chain joins TRBV7-2 and TRBJ1-4; TRBD1 agrees at 8 bases. J was trimmed by 0 bases and V by 5 bases; bases with no gene match: 14. The CDR3 runs to 19 residues. CDR1 and CDR2 from the germline V gene are SGHTA and FQGNSA. This chain's CDR3 is CASSPEGQEAFATNEKLFF. The CDR3 region has the DNA TGTGCCAGCAGCCCCGAGGGACAGGAGGCCTTTGCAACTAATGAAAAACTGTTTTTT.

This chain links TRBV5-4 with TRBJ2-5, with 7 bases aligning to TRBD1. In germline, CDR1 is SGHNT, CDR2 YYREEE (reference sequence). The CDR3 length is 15 residues. The V gene end was trimmed by 4 bases and the J gene end by 1 base; junction bases not matched to a gene: 7. The CDR3 region is CASSTKTGSQETQYF. The CDR3 coding sequence is TGTGCCAGCAGCACAAAGACAGGGTCCCAAGAGACCCAGTACTTC.

This rearrangement joins TRBV4-2 to TRBJ1-5; D not certain. This CDR3 has 17 amino acids. Germline CDR1 is LGHNA and CDR2 is YNFKEQ. V lost 0 bases to trimming and J lost 1 base, with 13 bases between them. Written as DNA, the CDR3 is TGTGCCAGCAGCCAAGATGCGTGGGGAGTGAGCAATCAGCCCCAGCATTTT. Protein sequence: CASSQDAWGVSNQPQHF.

The V gene is TRBV29-1, the J gene TRBJ1-2, with TRBD1 matching 7 bases. CDR3 length equals 13 residues. The junction had 9 bases not matched to a gene; V was cut back by 3 bases and J by 8 bases. Per the germline V gene, CDR1 is SQVTM and CDR2 is ANQGSEA. The CDR3 loop reads CSVDGTVVGGYTF. CDR3 DNA sequence: TGCAGCGTTGACGGGACAGTCGTCGGCGGCTACACCTTC.